Following are 6 T cell receptor beta chains from one sample sequenced in a study of graft-versus-host responses after intestinal transplantation (dated by TCRdb to the early 2020s). Their specific antigens are unknown. Library generation was performed with the immunoSEQ multiplex PCR assay. Drawn from immuneACCESS, this table holds only the in-frame rearrangements with V and J called that TCRdb kept. Clones are partly lost; checked studies trace under half to an unresolved V gene and leave the rest unexplained. The sample records 75,000 to 95,000 clones, 75% to 95% of which are singletons. Together, the top ten hold 0.35% of the sample. What the time point label conveys for this sample: cells obtained before transplantation from donor or recipient. The material sequenced was unstimulated CD4+ T cells sorted from spleen or lymph node cells, taken before transplant. These receptor sequences come from a human donor who was the organ donor for an intestinal transplant.

This sequence joins TRBV5-4 and TRBJ2-1; 16 bases align to TRBD2. The CDR3 sequence is 17 residues long. J was trimmed by 2 bases and V by 3 bases; bases with no gene match: 2. Germline CDR1 reads SGHNT; CDR2 reads YYREEE (reference sequence). CDR3 in amino acids: CASSSGTSGGAYNEQFF. The DNA for the CDR3 is TGTGCCAGCAGCTCCGGGACTAGCGGGGGGGCCTACAATGAGCAGTTCTTC.

The J gene is TRBJ2-7, the V gene TRBV7-9; TRBD2 aligns across 13 bases. V was pared by 3 bases and J by 9 bases, with 5 bases of the junction left unmatched. CDR1 and CDR2 from the germline V gene are SEHNR and FQNEAQ (reference sequence). This CDR3 has 14 residues. This CDR3 is CASSFGTSGIGQYF. The CDR3 nucleotides read TGTGCCAGCAGCTTCGGGACTAGCGGGATCGGGCAGTACTTC.

The genes are TRBV5-1 and TRBJ1-6, with TRBD1 matching over 8 bases. CDR1 is SGHRS, CDR2 YFSETQ, per germline. The CDR3 extends over 15 amino acids. Unmatched junction bases numbered 9, after V lost 4 bases and J lost 9 bases. CDR3: CASSPLGQGSSPLHF. In nucleotides, the CDR3 is TGCGCCAGCAGCCCCCTTGGACAGGGATCTTCACCCCTCCACTTT.

This clone has a single count. The V call is TRBV14, the J call TRBJ2-3, with TRBD2 matching over 7 bases. V dropped 0 bases and J dropped 4; count of bases not matched to a gene: 13. Germline V CDR1 and CDR2: SGHDN, FVKESK. There are 18 residues in the CDR3. The CDR3 region is CASSQDWNNGRNADTQYF. CDR3 bases: TGTGCCAGCAGCCAAGATTGGAATAACGGGAGGAACGCAGATACGCAGTATTTT. Full variable domain (remainder filled in from reference TRBV14 and TRBJ2-3): EAGVTQFPSHSVIEKGQTVTLRCDPISGHDNLYWYRRVMGKEIKFLLHFVKESKQDESGMPNNRFLAERTGGTYSTLKVQPAELEDSGVYFCASSQDWNNGRNADTQYFGPGTRLTVL.

This clone was picked up one time. The chain joins TRBV27 to TRBJ1-1, with 8 nucleotides matching TRBD1. The CDR3 totals 18 residues. Trimming at V came to 3 bases and at J to 2 bases, leaving 14 bases not matched to a gene. Germline CDR1 reads MNHEY; CDR2 reads SMNVEV (reference sequence). The CDR3 region is CASSLGYTTGDTNTEAFF. The CDR3 DNA reads TGTGCCAGCAGTTTGGGGTATACGACAGGGGATACAAACACTGAAGCTTTCTTT.

The rearrangement joins TRBV27 to TRBJ1-1; TRBD1 is a possible D gene (6 bases). The CDR3 has 16 residues. Trimming took 6 bases from V and 0 from J, leaving 17 bases between them. Per germline, CDR1 MNHEY and CDR2 SMNVEV (reference sequence). CDR3 region: CASSRDRTQMNTEAFF. In nucleotides, the CDR3 is TGTGCCAGCAGCCGCGACAGGACCCAAATGAACACTGAAGCTTTCTTT.